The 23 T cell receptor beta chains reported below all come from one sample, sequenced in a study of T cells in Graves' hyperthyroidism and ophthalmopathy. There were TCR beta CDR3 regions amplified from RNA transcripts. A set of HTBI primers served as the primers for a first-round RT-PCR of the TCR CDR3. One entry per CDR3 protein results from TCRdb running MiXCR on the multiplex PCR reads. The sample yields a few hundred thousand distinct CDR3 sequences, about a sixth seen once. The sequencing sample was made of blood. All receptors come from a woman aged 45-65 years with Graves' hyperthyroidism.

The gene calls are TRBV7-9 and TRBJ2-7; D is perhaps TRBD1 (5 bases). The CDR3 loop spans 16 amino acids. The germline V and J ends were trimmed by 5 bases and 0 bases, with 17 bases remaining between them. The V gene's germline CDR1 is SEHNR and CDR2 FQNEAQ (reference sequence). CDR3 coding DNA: TGTGCCAGCAGCCCAACCCCAGGGATTTACTCCTACGAGCAGTACTTC. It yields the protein CASSPTPGIYSYEQYF.

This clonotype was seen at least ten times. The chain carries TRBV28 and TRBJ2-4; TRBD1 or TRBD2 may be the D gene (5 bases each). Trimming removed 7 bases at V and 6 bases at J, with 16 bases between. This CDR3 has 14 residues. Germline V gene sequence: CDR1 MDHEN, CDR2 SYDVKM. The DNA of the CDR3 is TGTGCCAGCACTGGTGAGGGGCTTGTAAACATTCAGTACTTC. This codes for CASTGEGLVNIQYF.

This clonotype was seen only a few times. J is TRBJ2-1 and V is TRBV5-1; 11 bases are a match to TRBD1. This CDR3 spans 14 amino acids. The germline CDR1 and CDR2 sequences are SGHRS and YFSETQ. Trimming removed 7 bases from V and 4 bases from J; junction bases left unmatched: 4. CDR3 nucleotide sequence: TGCGCCAGCCGGGGACAGGGGGAGTACAATGAGCAGTTCTTC. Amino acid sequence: CASRGQGEYNEQFF.

The CDR3 sequence is CASGGGETQYF. As DNA, the CDR3 is TGTGCCAGCGGAGGTGGGGAGACCCAGTACTTC. The chain links TRBV6-5 to TRBJ2-5, with D possibly being TRBD2 (5 bases). The germline V and J ends were trimmed by 8 bases and 5 bases, with 9 bases remaining between them. The CDR3 spans 11 residues. Germline V lookup: CDR1 MNHEY, CDR2 SVGAGI.

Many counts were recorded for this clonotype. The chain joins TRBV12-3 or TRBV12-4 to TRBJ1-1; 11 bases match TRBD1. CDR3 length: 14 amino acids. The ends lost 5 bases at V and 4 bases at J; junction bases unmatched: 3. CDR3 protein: CASSGTGGITEAFF. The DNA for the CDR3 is TGTGCCAGCAGTGGGACAGGGGGTATCACTGAAGCTTTCTTT.

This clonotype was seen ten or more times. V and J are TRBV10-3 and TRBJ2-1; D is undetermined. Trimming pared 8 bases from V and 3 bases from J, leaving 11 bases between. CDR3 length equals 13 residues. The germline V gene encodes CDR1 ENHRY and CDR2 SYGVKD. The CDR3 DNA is TGTGCCATCTCCGAGCGAGACTACAATGAGCAGTTCTTC. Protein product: CAISERDYNEQFF.

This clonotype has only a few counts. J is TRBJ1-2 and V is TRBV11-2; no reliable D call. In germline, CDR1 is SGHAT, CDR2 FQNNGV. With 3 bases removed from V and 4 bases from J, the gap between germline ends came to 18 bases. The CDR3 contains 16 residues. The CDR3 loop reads CASSFLSVGNVYGYTF. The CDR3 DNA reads TGTGCCAGCAGCTTCTTGTCCGTCGGCAACGTCTATGGCTACACCTTC. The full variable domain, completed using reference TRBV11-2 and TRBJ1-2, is EAGVAQSPRYKIIEKRQSVAFWCNPISGHATLYWYQQILGQGPKLLIQFQNNGVVDDSQLPKDRFSAERLKGVDSTLKIQPAKLEDSAVYLCASSFLSVGNVYGYTFGSGTRLTVV.

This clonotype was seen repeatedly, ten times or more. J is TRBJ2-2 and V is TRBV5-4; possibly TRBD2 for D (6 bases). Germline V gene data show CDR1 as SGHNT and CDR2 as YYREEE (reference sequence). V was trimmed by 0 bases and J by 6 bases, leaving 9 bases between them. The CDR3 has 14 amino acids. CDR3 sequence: CASSLAWGAGELFF. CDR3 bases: TGTGCCAGCAGCTTGGCCTGGGGGGCCGGGGAGCTGTTTTTT.

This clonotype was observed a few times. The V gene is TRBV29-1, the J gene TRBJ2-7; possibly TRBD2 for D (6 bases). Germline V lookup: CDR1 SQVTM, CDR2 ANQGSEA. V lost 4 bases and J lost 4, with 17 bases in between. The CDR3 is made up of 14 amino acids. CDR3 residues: CSVVLPDYGYEQYF. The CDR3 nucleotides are TGCAGCGTTGTTCTGCCGGACTATGGATACGAGCAGTACTTC.

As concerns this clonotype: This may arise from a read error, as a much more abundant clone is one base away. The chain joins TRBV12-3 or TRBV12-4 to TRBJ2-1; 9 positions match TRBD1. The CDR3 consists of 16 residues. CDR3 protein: CASSQGTGWNYNEQLF. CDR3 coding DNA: TGTGCCAGCAGTCAAGGGACAGGGTGGAATTACAATGAGCAGCTCTTC.

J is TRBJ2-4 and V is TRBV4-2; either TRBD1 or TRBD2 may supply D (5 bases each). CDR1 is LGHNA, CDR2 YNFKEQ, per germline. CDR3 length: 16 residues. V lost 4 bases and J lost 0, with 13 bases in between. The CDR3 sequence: CASSLRGSLAKNIQYF. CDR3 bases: TGTGCCAGCAGCCTCCGGGGCAGCTTAGCCAAAAACATTCAGTACTTC.

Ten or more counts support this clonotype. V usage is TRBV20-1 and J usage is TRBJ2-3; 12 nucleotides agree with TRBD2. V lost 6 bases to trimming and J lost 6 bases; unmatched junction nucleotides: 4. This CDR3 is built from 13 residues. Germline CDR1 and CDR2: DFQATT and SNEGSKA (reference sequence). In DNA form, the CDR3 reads TGCAGTGCCCCGACTAGCGGGAGTGATACGCAGTATTTT. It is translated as CSAPTSGSDTQYF.

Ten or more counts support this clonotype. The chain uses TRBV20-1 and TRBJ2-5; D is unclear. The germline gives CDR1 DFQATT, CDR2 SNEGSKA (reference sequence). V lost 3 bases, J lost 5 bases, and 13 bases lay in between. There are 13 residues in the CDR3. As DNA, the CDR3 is TGCAGTGCTAGTCGACAAAATGGGGAGACCCAGTACTTC. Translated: CSASRQNGETQYF.

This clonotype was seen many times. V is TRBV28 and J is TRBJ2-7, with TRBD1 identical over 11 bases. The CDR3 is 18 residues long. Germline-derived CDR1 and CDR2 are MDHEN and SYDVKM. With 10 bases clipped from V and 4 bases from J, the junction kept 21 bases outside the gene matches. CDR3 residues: CAIKPPIGTGGEFYEQYF. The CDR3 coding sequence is TGTGCCATCAAGCCCCCGATCGGGACAGGGGGTGAATTTTACGAGCAGTACTTC.

CDR3 residues: CASSMGLAGVQQYF. CDR3 DNA: TGTGCCAGCAGCATGGGACTAGCGGGGGTCCAGCAGTACTTC. This rearrangement joins TRBV13 to TRBJ2-4; 14 nucleotides line up with TRBD2. This CDR3 contains 14 residues. V was clipped by 5 bases and J by 13 bases; unmatched bases: 7. Germline lookup yields CDR1 PRHDT and CDR2 FYEKMQ (reference sequence).

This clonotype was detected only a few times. DNA of the CDR3: TGTGCCAGCAGTGAAACTAGCGGGAGGGCCACCGGGGAGCTGTTTTTT. Residues: CASSETSGRATGELFF. V and J are TRBV2 and TRBJ2-2; TRBD2 agrees at 13 bases. The length of the CDR3 is 16 residues. Unmatched junction bases numbered 1, after V lost 2 bases and J lost 4 bases. Germline V CDR1 and CDR2: SNHLY, FYNNEI.

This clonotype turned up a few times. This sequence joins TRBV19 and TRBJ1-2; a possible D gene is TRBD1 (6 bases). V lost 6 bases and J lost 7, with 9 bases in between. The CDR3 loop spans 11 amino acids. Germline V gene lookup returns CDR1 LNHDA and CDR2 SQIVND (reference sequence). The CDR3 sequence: CASSTGSGYTF. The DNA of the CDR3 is TGTGCCAGTAGCACAGGGTCTGGCTACACCTTC.

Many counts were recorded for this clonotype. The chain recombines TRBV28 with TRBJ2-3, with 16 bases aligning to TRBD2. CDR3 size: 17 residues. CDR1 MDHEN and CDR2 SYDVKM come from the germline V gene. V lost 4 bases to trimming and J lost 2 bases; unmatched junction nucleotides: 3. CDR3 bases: TGTGCCAGCAGTTCGGGACTAGCGGGAGGGTACACAGATACGCAGTATTTT. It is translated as CASSSGLAGGYTDTQYF. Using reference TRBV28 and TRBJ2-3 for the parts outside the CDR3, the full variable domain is DVKVTQSSRYLVKRTGEKVFLECVQDMDHENMFWYRQDPGLGLRLIYFSYDVKMKEKGDIPEGYSVSREKKERFSLILESASTNQTSMYLCASSSGLAGGYTDTQYFGPGTRLTVL.

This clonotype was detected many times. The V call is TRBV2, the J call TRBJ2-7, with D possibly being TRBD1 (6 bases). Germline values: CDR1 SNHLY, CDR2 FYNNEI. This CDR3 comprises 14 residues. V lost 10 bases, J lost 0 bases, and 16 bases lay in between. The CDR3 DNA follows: TGTGCCACCCTCCGGCAGGGGCCCTCCTACGAGCAGTACTTC. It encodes CATLRQGPSYEQYF.

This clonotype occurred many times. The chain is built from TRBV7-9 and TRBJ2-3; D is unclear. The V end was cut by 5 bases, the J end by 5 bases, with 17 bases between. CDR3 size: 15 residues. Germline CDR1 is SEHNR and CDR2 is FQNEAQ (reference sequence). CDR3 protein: CASSPRTSPRDTQYF. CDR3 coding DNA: TGTGCCAGCAGCCCGCGGACCTCTCCCCGAGATACGCAGTATTTT.

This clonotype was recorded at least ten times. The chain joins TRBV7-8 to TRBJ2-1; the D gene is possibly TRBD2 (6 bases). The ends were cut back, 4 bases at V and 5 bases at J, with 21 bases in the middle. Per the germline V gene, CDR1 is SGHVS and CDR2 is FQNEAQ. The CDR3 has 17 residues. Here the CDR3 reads CASSSTRVRERDNEQFF. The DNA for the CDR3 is TGTGCCAGCAGCTCGACAAGGGTCCGGGAGAGGGACAATGAGCAGTTCTTC.

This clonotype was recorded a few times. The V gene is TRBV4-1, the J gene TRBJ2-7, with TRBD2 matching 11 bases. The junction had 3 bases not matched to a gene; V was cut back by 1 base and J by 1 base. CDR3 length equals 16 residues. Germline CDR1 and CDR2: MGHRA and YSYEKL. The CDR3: CASSQVSSGRSYEQYF. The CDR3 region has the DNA TGCGCCAGCAGCCAAGTCTCTAGCGGGAGGTCCTACGAGCAGTACTTC.

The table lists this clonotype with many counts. CDR3 amino acids: CASSVGTGSGNTIYF. Written as DNA, the CDR3 is TGTGCCAGCAGTGTCGGGACCGGCTCTGGAAACACCATATATTTT. The V call is TRBV2, the J call TRBJ1-3; the D gene is possibly TRBD1 (5 bases). V shed 4 bases and J shed 0 bases, with 10 bases lying between them. This CDR3 region has 15 residues. Germline V gene lookup returns CDR1 SNHLY and CDR2 FYNNEI.